Below are 8 T cell receptor beta chains sequenced from a single sample in a study of blood T cell repertoires in COVID-19. Clones were sequenced by immunoSEQ multiplex PCR, and TCRdb holds only the in-frame ones, with some missing. The profile shows about 200,000 clones, about 87% of them singletons. Sequenced input: PBMCs or T cells enriched from blood (not recorded which). These receptor sequences come from a man between 25 and 39 years old who had recovered from COVID-19.

Here the CDR3 DNA reads TGTGCCAGCAGCCAAGGGTTAAGGTCTAGGCTTATGAACACTGAAGCTTTCTTT. It is translated as CASSQGLRSRLMNTEAFF. The chain joins TRBV3-1 (or the pseudogene TRBV3-2) to TRBJ1-1; unclear D gene. Trimming removed 1 base at V and 0 bases at J, with 18 bases between. Germline values: CDR1 LGHDT, CDR2 YNNKEL (reference sequence). The CDR3 is 18 amino acids.

The chain uses TRBV3-1 (or the pseudogene TRBV3-2) and TRBJ1-6; 8 positions match TRBD1. CDR3 length: 15 amino acids. With V trimmed by 0 bases and J by 11 bases, 6 bases remained unmatched. Germline V gives CDR1 LGHDT, CDR2 YNNKEL (reference sequence). The CDR3: CASSQDGDRLTPLHF. As DNA, the CDR3 is TGTGCCAGCAGCCAAGATGGGGACAGGTTGACACCCCTCCACTTT.

The J gene is TRBJ2-7, the V gene TRBV5-1; TRBD2 matches 8 bases. Germline V gives CDR1 SGHRS, CDR2 YFSETQ. The CDR3 loop spans 14 amino acids. V was clipped by 1 base and J by 3 bases; unmatched bases: 3. In DNA form, the CDR3 reads TGCGCCAGCAGCTTGCGGGGGGGCAACTACGAGCAGTACTTC. This gives the protein CASSLRGGNYEQYF. Drawing the rest from reference TRBV5-1 and TRBJ2-7, the complete variable domain is KAGVTQTPRYLIKTRGQQVTLSCSPISGHRSVSWYQQTPGQGLQFLFEYFSETQRNKGNFPGRFSGRQFSNSRSEMNVSTLELGDSALYLCASSLRGGNYEQYFGPGTRLTVT.

As DNA, the CDR3 is TGTGCCAGCGGCCTAGCCTTTTCTTACAATGAGCAGTTCTTC. Translated: CASGLAFSYNEQFF. This chain connects TRBV7-2 to TRBJ2-1; weak D call: TRBD2 (5 bases). From germline, CDR1 is SGHTA and CDR2 FQGNSA. CDR3 length equals 14 residues. V was pared by 8 bases and J by 4 bases, with 15 bases between.

The J gene is TRBJ1-1, the V gene TRBV28; D gene uncertain. Trimming removed 6 bases at V and 5 bases at J, with 16 bases between. Germline V CDR1 and CDR2: MDHEN, SYDVKM. This CDR3 comprises 14 residues. The CDR3, as DNA: TGTGCCAGCAGAGTGGCGGGGTCGAGGACTGAAGCTTTCTTT. Translating gives CASRVAGSRTEAFF.

The chain joins TRBV3-1 (or the pseudogene TRBV3-2) to TRBJ2-5; D is unclear. Trimming stripped 0 bases from V and 4 bases from J, with 6 bases between. CDR1 is LGHDT, CDR2 YNNKEL, per germline (reference sequence). The CDR3 runs 13 residues. DNA of the CDR3: TGTGCCAGCAGCCAAGAAGCGAGAGAGACCCAGTACTTC. This translates into CASSQEARETQYF.

This clone showed up just a few times. The chain joins TRBV30 to TRBJ2-7; 9 bases match TRBD2. The CDR3 is made up of 11 amino acids. Germline values: CDR1 GTSNPN, CDR2 SVGIG (reference sequence). V dropped 8 bases and J dropped 6; count of bases not matched to a gene: 5. The CDR3 spells CAHIAGVEQYF. For the CDR3, the DNA is TGTGCCCATATAGCGGGAGTCGAGCAGTACTTC.

V and J are TRBV5-4 and TRBJ2-3, with 8 bases matching TRBD2. Germline V gene lookup returns CDR1 SGHNT and CDR2 YYREEE (reference sequence). The length of the CDR3 is 18 residues. Trimming removed 0 bases from V and 2 bases from J; junction bases left unmatched: 11. The CDR3 region is CASSLGSAGGTSTDTQYF. The CDR3 nucleotides read TGTGCCAGCAGCTTGGGGTCTGCGGGGGGAACCTCCACAGATACGCAGTATTTT. Full variable domain (outside the CDR3, taken from reference TRBV5-4 and TRBJ2-3): ETGVTQSPTHLIKTRGQQVTLRCSSQSGHNTVSWYQQALGQGPQFIFQYYREEENGRGNFPPRFSGLQFPNYSSELNVNALELDDSALYLCASSLGSAGGTSTDTQYFGPGTRLTVL.